This TCR beta chain was profiled in a study of CD8+CD57+ T cells in acquired aplastic anemia. Looking at the study overall: The sorted CD4+ and CD8+ cells yielded an average about 3.3 ug of DNA.

As regards this clonotype: Its antigen remains unknown.

The template for TCR beta VDJ and CDR3 sequence profiling was genomic DNA. MiXCR, run by TCRdb on the reads, gives a single entry per CDR3 protein. Of about 200,000 distinct CDR3 sequences listed, 40% to 60% are singletons. CDR1 is KGHDR, CDR2 SFDVKD, per germline. The V gene lost 5 bases and the J gene lost 9 bases, with 25 bases spanning the gap. The CDR3 loop spans 17 amino acids. By flow cytometry, patients selected for sequencing had shown an expansion of CD8+CD57+ cells. Receipt of therapy had not occurred in any patient by the time of blood sampling. Findings of the study overall: Patients did not significantly differ from controls in CD8+ Simpson's diversity. Between patients and controls, approximately 29 CD8+ CDR3 sequences were found in common.

The TCR was taken from a human donor with aplastic anemia. The chain recombines TRBV24-1 with TRBJ2-1, with D perhaps matching TRBD1 or TRBD2 (5 bases each). The sequencing sample was made of sorted CD4+, CD8+, or CD8+CD57+ T cells (not recorded which) from PBMCs. The CDR3, as DNA: TGTGCCACCAGTGTTGGGGGTGGGGCCTGGAGTGGCGGTGAGCAGTTCTTC. This sequence encodes CATSVGGGAWSGGEQFF.